The 24 T cell receptor beta chains below were found in one sample sequenced in a study of blood T cell repertoires in COVID-19. Produced via immunoSEQ multiplex PCR; TCRdb's table is partial and in-frame only. The data show 220,000 or so clones, roughly 84% seen once. The source material was peripheral blood. Source of these receptors: a woman older than 75 with acute or convalescent COVID-19.

A word on this clone: Distinct nucleotide sequences in the sample also encode this CDR3. The rearrangement joins TRBV5-1 to TRBJ2-1, with 7 nucleotides matching TRBD2. Germline CDR1 reads SGHRS; CDR2 reads YFSETQ. The CDR3 is 15 amino acids. J gave up 1 base and V 3 bases, and 4 bases lay outside the gene matches. The CDR3 region is CASSSSGGSYNEQFF. CDR3 sequence (DNA): TGCGCCAGCAGCTCCTCCGGGGGGTCCTACAATGAGCAGTTCTTC.

This clone was counted once. This rearrangement joins TRBV3-1 (or the pseudogene TRBV3-2) to TRBJ2-1, with 7 bases that match TRBD1. This CDR3 region has 15 residues. CDR1 is LGHDT and CDR2 is YNNKEL in the germline V gene (reference sequence). Trimming removed 6 bases from V and 1 base from J; junction bases left unmatched: 6. This CDR3 reads CASRQGTGSYNEQFF. The CDR3 DNA follows: TGTGCCAGCAGACAGGGGACGGGTTCCTACAATGAGCAGTTCTTC.

The chain carries TRBV19 and TRBJ1-2, with 9 bases fitting TRBD1. This CDR3 is 15 amino acids long. Looked up from germline, CDR1 is LNHDA and CDR2 is SQIVND (reference sequence). The J segment lost 4 bases and the V segment lost 4 bases, leaving 7 bases of the junction unmatched. CDR3 DNA sequence: TGTGCCAGTAGTAGAGGGACAGGGAAGAGCTATGGCTACACCTTC. This encodes CASSRGTGKSYGYTF.

The chain couples TRBV10-3 to TRBJ2-2; 7 nucleotides align to TRBD1. Per germline, CDR1 ENHRY and CDR2 SYGVKD. This CDR3 is 15 amino acids long. After removal of 7 bases from V and 3 bases from J, the junction contained 8 bases not matched to a gene. The CDR3 sequence: CAITPGQEDTGELFF. DNA for the CDR3: TGTGCCATCACCCCCGGACAGGAGGACACCGGGGAGCTGTTTTTT.

The chain links TRBV7-3 to TRBJ2-1; 10 bases match TRBD1. Germline V gene data show CDR1 as SGHTA and CDR2 as FQGTGA. Unmatched junction bases numbered 5, after V lost 5 bases and J lost 4 bases. The CDR3 has 15 amino acids. Here the CDR3 reads CASSQPGQGYNEQFF. In DNA, the CDR3 is TGTGCCAGCAGCCAGCCGGGACAGGGGTACAATGAGCAGTTCTTC.

The chain couples TRBV27 to TRBJ1-1; 8 bases match TRBD1. CDR3 length: 15 amino acids. Looked up from germline, CDR1 is MNHEY and CDR2 is SMNVEV (reference sequence). V lost 3 bases and J lost 4; bases outside the gene matches: 7. The CDR3 loop is CASSLTGAVGTEAFF. The CDR3, as DNA: TGTGCCAGCAGTTTGACAGGGGCTGTTGGCACTGAAGCTTTCTTT.

The V call is TRBV5-1, the J call TRBJ2-3, with D perhaps matching TRBD1 (5 bases). CDR1 and CDR2 from the germline V gene are SGHRS and YFSETQ. The CDR3 contains 14 residues. The ends were cut back, 4 bases at V and 1 base at J, with 10 bases in the middle. The CDR3 DNA reads as TGCGCCAGCAGCCCAGGGTCCCGCACAGATACGCAGTATTTT. It is translated as CASSPGSRTDTQYF.

The chain has TRBV7-3 and TRBJ2-1; a possible D gene is TRBD2 (6 bases). The CDR3 covers 17 residues. V shed 4 bases and J shed 3 bases, with 19 bases lying between them. In germline, CDR1 is SGHTA, CDR2 FQGTGA. The CDR3 sequence: CASSSGRGLDNYNEQFF. CDR3 coding DNA: TGTGCCAGCAGCTCGGGTCGGGGACTCGATAACTACAATGAGCAGTTCTTC. The full variable domain, its missing parts supplied by reference TRBV7-3 and TRBJ2-1, is GAGVSQTPSNKVTEKGKYVELRCDPISGHTALYWYRQSLGQGPEFLIYFQGTGAADDSGLPNDRFFAVRPEGSVSTLKIQRTERGDSAVYLCASSSGRGLDNYNEQFFGPGTRLTVL.

The CDR3, as DNA: TGTGCCAGCAGCCCCCGGGACAGGTCACCCCTCCACTTT. This translates into CASSPRDRSPLHF. The chain combines TRBV3-1 (or the pseudogene TRBV3-2) with TRBJ1-6; TRBD1 matches 8 bases. After removal of 4 bases from V and 10 bases from J, the junction contained 3 bases not matched to a gene. Germline CDR1 reads LGHDT; CDR2 reads YNNKEL (reference sequence). The CDR3 runs to 13 residues.

The gene calls are TRBV5-1 and TRBJ1-4, with TRBD1 identical over 11 bases. Per germline, CDR1 SGHRS and CDR2 YFSETQ. This CDR3 spans 15 amino acids. The ends lost 2 bases at V and 7 bases at J; junction bases unmatched: 4. CDR3 sequence: CASSFGQGASEKLFF. CDR3 in DNA: TGCGCCAGCAGCTTTGGACAGGGGGCAAGTGAAAAACTGTTTTTT.

This chain connects TRBV2 to TRBJ1-3, with a tentative D call TRBD1 (5 bases). Germline-derived CDR1 and CDR2 are SNHLY and FYNNEI. V was shortened by 5 bases and J by 1 base, with 12 bases between the two germline ends. This CDR3 comprises 15 residues. CDR3 region: CASSRQTGSGNTIYF. CDR3 sequence (DNA): TGTGCCAGCAGTAGACAAACAGGTTCTGGAAACACCATATATTTT.

This clone has just one count. The rearrangement links TRBV11-3 to TRBJ2-1; 9 bases are a match to TRBD2. V lost 3 bases, J lost 12 bases, and 3 bases stayed unmatched. Germline CDR1 reads SGHNT; CDR2 reads YENEEA. This CDR3 is built from 12 residues. CDR3 DNA: TGTGCCAGCAGCTTTGGCGGGGGGGTGCAGTTCTTC. Translating it yields CASSFGGGVQFF.

The V gene is TRBV7-3, the J gene TRBJ2-5, with D possibly matching TRBD1 (6 bases). Trimming removed 4 bases at V and 5 bases at J, with 11 bases between. CDR3 length equals 13 residues. Germline V CDR1 and CDR2: SGHTA, FQGTGA. CDR3 loop: CASSSRGRETQYF. CDR3 nucleotides: TGTGCCAGCAGCTCCAGGGGTCGCGAGACCCAGTACTTC. The full variable domain, in which reference TRBV7-3 and TRBJ2-5 provide the parts outside the CDR3, is GAGVSQTPSNKVTEKGKYVELRCDPISGHTALYWYRQSLGQGPEFLIYFQGTGAADDSGLPNDRFFAVRPEGSVSTLKIQRTERGDSAVYLCASSSRGRETQYFGPGTRLLVL.

V usage is TRBV3-1 (or the pseudogene TRBV3-2) and J usage is TRBJ1-6, with no clear D. The CDR3 has 16 residues. From germline, CDR1 is LGHDT and CDR2 YNNKEL (reference sequence). The V end lost 4 bases, the J end lost 4 bases, and 14 bases lay between the germline ends. The CDR3 DNA follows: TGTGCCAGCAGCCCCAGGCCCCGGATATATAATTCACCCCTCCACTTT. It encodes CASSPRPRIYNSPLHF.

The CDR3 coding sequence is TGTGCCAGCAGCCGAGGGTCTCTGAACACTGAAGCTTTCTTT. Translation: CASSRGSLNTEAFF. The rearrangement links TRBV6-5 to TRBJ1-1; D is unresolved. The germline V gene has CDR1 MNHEY and CDR2 SVGAGI. CDR3 length equals 14 residues. V was shortened by 6 bases and J by 0 bases, with 11 bases between the two germline ends.

V usage is TRBV2 and J usage is TRBJ2-1, with a tentative D call TRBD2 (5 bases). Germline CDR1 is SNHLY and CDR2 is FYNNEI. V lost 3 bases, J lost 1 base, and 16 bases lay in between. The CDR3 contains 17 residues. In DNA form, the CDR3 reads TGTGCCAGCAGTGACATGTCGTCAGCGGAATCCTACAATGAGCAGTTCTTC. Translated: CASSDMSSAESYNEQFF.

The V and J genes are TRBV10-3 and TRBJ1-2, with D maybe TRBD1 (5 bases). Germline CDR1 reads ENHRY; CDR2 reads SYGVKD. The V end lost 0 bases, the J end lost 9 bases, and 17 bases lay between the germline ends. This CDR3 comprises 15 residues. CDR3 sequence (DNA): TGTGCCATCAGTGAGTCGGGGCAGGATAGGAGTAGCTACACCTTC. It translates to CAISESGQDRSSYTF.

This clone was detected once. The J gene is TRBJ1-3, the V gene TRBV20-1; possible D gene TRBD1, 6 bases. Trimming pared 5 bases from V and 10 bases from J, leaving 12 bases between. The CDR3 extends over 11 amino acids. Germline V gene sequence: CDR1 DFQATT, CDR2 SNEGSKA (reference sequence). The CDR3 DNA reads TGCAGTGCTCGACAGGATGCGACCATATATTTT. Translation gives CSARQDATIYF.

The chain combines TRBV19 with TRBJ1-1; a possible D gene is TRBD1 (5 bases). Germline V CDR1 and CDR2: LNHDA, SQIVND (reference sequence). V was cut by 5 bases and J by 5 bases, with 18 bases left in between. This CDR3 has 15 amino acids. The CDR3 nucleotides read TGTGCCAGTAGTCCACGTCAGGGTGGCTCAACTGAAGCTTTCTTT. Protein: CASSPRQGGSTEAFF.

The rearrangement links TRBV9 to TRBJ2-3, with D hard to call. The germline gives CDR1 SGDLS, CDR2 YYNGEE. The CDR3 loop spans 14 amino acids. Trimming took 3 bases from V and 1 from J, leaving 9 bases between them. In DNA, the CDR3 is TGTGCCAGCAGCGGGGCTATGCGCACAGATACGCAGTATTTT. It encodes CASSGAMRTDTQYF.

The chain uses TRBV19 and TRBJ1-2, with D tentatively TRBD1 (6 bases). CDR3 length: 14 amino acids. V lost 5 bases and J lost 9, with 19 bases in between. Germline assignment: CDR1 LNHDA and CDR2 SQIVND (reference sequence). This CDR3 reads CASSPQTGPWSYTF. CDR3 coding DNA: TGTGCCAGTAGTCCTCAGACAGGCCCTTGGAGCTACACCTTC.

V is TRBV28 and J is TRBJ1-2, with a tentative D call TRBD1 (6 bases). V was clipped by 4 bases and J by 3 bases, with 21 bases between them. This CDR3 is built from 17 residues. The germline gives CDR1 MDHEN, CDR2 SYDVKM. The chain's CDR3 is CASSSTGNTHPDYGYTF. In DNA form, the CDR3 reads TGTGCCAGCAGTTCTACAGGGAATACCCACCCAGACTATGGCTACACCTTC.

The rearrangement links TRBV12-3 or TRBV12-4 to TRBJ1-2, with D perhaps TRBD1 (5 bases). Trimming left V 9 bases short and J 7 bases short, with 15 bases between. The CDR3 contains 12 residues. As DNA, the CDR3 is TGTGCCAGTGGACTTTCGGGGGGTGGCTACACCTTC. Encoded protein: CASGLSGGGYTF.

This chain links TRBV4-1 with TRBJ2-7; TRBD1 agrees at 8 bases. V shed 2 bases, J shed 11 bases, and the junction held 8 bases outside the gene matches. Germline-derived CDR1 and CDR2 are MGHRA and YSYEKL. The CDR3 sequence is 13 residues long. The CDR3 nucleotides are TGCGCCAGCAGCCAACGGACAGGGTCGGGGGAGTACTTC. Residues: CASSQRTGSGEYF.